The 16 T cell receptor beta chains reported below all come from one sample, sequenced in a study of blood T cell repertoires in COVID-19. The table came from immunoSEQ multiplex PCR; TCRdb's copy has only in-frame clones and leaves some out. This sample has 250,000 to 300,000 clones, with approximately 88% found just once. Sequenced input: peripheral blood. These receptors all come from a woman aged 40-49 years who had recovered from COVID-19.

The chain has TRBV5-1 and TRBJ2-5, with D perhaps matching TRBD2 (6 bases). Germline CDR1 reads SGHRS; CDR2 reads YFSETQ. The CDR3 loop spans 15 amino acids. The ends were cut back, 0 bases at V and 5 bases at J, with 14 bases in the middle. The CDR3 DNA sequence: TGCGCCAGCAGCTTGGCTGGGGGGTCGGGGGAGACCCAGTACTTC. The encoded protein is CASSLAGGSGETQYF.

The chain uses TRBV5-1 and TRBJ1-1; the match to TRBD1 covers 10 bases. The CDR3 sequence is 16 residues long. The germline CDR1 and CDR2 sequences are SGHRS and YFSETQ. After removal of 2 bases from V and 1 base from J, the junction contained 5 bases not matched to a gene. CDR3 protein: CASSFGQGDQNTEAFF. As DNA, the CDR3 is TGCGCCAGCAGCTTTGGACAGGGGGATCAGAACACTGAAGCTTTCTTT.

V gene TRBV5-6 combines with J gene TRBJ2-2; D is unresolved. CDR3 length: 12 amino acids. CDR1 and CDR2 from the germline V gene are SGHDT and YYEEEE. V dropped 2 bases and J dropped 5 bases, with 4 bases sitting between them. The CDR3 bases are TGTGCCAGCAGCTTTAAAACCGGGGAGCTGTTTTTT. Translated, it gives CASSFKTGELFF.

The J gene is TRBJ2-3, the V gene TRBV15; perhaps TRBD1 as D (7 bases). The CDR3 totals 15 residues. V gave up 5 bases and J gave up 3 bases, with 15 bases separating them. Germline CDR1 reads LNHNV; CDR2 reads YYDKDF (reference sequence). The chain's CDR3 is CATSVGGAGTDTQYF. The CDR3 DNA reads as TGTGCCACCAGCGTAGGGGGCGCGGGAACAGATACGCAGTATTTT.

This chain uses TRBV30 with TRBJ1-6, with unresolved D. The CDR3 sequence is 13 residues long. V lost 2 bases to trimming and J lost 13 bases, with 15 bases between them. CDR1 and CDR2 from the germline V gene are GTSNPN and SVGIG (reference sequence). The CDR3 coding sequence is TGTGCCTGGAGTCCCGACACTCTAAGTCCCCTCCACTTT. It encodes CAWSPDTLSPLHF. Supplemented by reference TRBV30 and TRBJ1-6, the full variable domain reads SQTIHQWPATLVQPVGSPLSLECTVEGTSNPNLYWYRQAAGRGLQLLFYSVGIGQISSEVPQNLSASRPQDRQFILSSKKLLLSDSGFYLCAWSPDTLSPLHFGNGTRLTVT.

This clone was picked up one time. The chain combines TRBV7-2 with TRBJ2-3, with 11 bases that match TRBD2. The CDR3 has 17 amino acids. The germline CDR1 and CDR2 sequences are SGHTA and FQGNSA. V lost 5 bases, J lost 5 bases, and 12 bases stayed unmatched. The CDR3 coding sequence is TGTGCCAGCAGCACCCATTTACTAGCGGGAGTGAAAGATACGCAGTATTTT. Its protein product is CASSTHLLAGVKDTQYF.

This sequence joins TRBV18 and TRBJ1-3; D gene unclear. Germline V lookup: CDR1 KGHSH, CDR2 LQKENI. Trimming removed 6 bases from V and 0 bases from J, with 9 bases in between. This CDR3 comprises 14 residues. The CDR3 sequence: CASSPGSSGNTIYF. The CDR3 region has the DNA TGTGCCAGCTCGCCGGGGAGCTCTGGAAACACCATATATTTT.

The chain uses TRBV14 and TRBJ2-7, with a tentative D call TRBD2 (6 bases). CDR1 and CDR2 (germline): SGHDN, FVKESK. The ends were cut back, 2 bases at V and 2 bases at J, with 10 bases in the middle. The CDR3 covers 14 residues. CDR3 amino acids: CASSQTGEPYEQYF. The DNA for the CDR3 is TGTGCCAGCAGCCAAACGGGGGAACCCTACGAGCAGTACTTC.

The chain couples TRBV5-8 to TRBJ2-7, with D unresolved. Germline CDR1 and CDR2: SGHTS and YDEGEE. The CDR3 is 14 residues long. Trimming took 7 bases from V and 4 from J, leaving 18 bases between them. The CDR3 region has the DNA TGTGCCAGCGGCCCCGGGTCCCCCCTTTACGAGCAGTACTTC. It is translated as CASGPGSPLYEQYF.

The CDR3: CASSTGTGQAPLHF. CDR3 sequence (DNA): TGCGCCAGCAGCACCGGGACAGGGCAGGCACCCCTCCACTTT. The chain employs TRBV5-1 and TRBJ1-6; TRBD1 matches 9 bases. Germline V gene sequence: CDR1 SGHRS, CDR2 YFSETQ. The CDR3 sequence is 14 residues long. The V and J ends lost 4 bases and 11 bases, in that order; junction bases with no gene match: 7. Looking up the rest from reference TRBV5-1 and TRBJ1-6 gives the full variable domain: KAGVTQTPRYLIKTRGQQVTLSCSPISGHRSVSWYQQTPGQGLQFLFEYFSETQRNKGNFPGRFSGRQFSNSRSEMNVSTLELGDSALYLCASSTGTGQAPLHFGNGTRLTVT.

This clone was counted a few times. The chain employs TRBV12-3 or TRBV12-4 and TRBJ2-1, with D perhaps matching TRBD2 (6 bases). With 7 bases removed from V and 3 bases from J, the gap between germline ends came to 10 bases. CDR3 length equals 13 residues. CDR3 protein: CASKSGDYNEQFF. The CDR3 nucleotides read TGTGCCAGCAAGTCGGGAGACTACAATGAGCAGTTCTTC.

V is TRBV5-8 and J is TRBJ2-1; tentative D call: TRBD1 (5 bases). Germline V gives CDR1 SGHTS, CDR2 YDEGEE. Trimming removed 0 bases from V and 0 bases from J, with 7 bases in between. The CDR3 length is 15 residues. CDR3 residues: CASSLGQSSYNEQFF. The CDR3 region has the DNA TGTGCCAGCAGCTTGGGACAGAGCTCCTACAATGAGCAGTTCTTC.

The V call is TRBV6-1, the J call TRBJ1-4, with 8 nucleotides matching TRBD1. Trimming at V came to 1 base and at J to 8 bases, leaving 6 bases not matched to a gene. The CDR3 loop spans 15 amino acids. Germline V CDR1 and CDR2: MNHNS, SASEGT. The CDR3 spells CASSEEKGTGEKLFF. The CDR3 nucleotides read TGTGCCAGCAGTGAAGAAAAGGGGACAGGAGAAAAACTGTTTTTT.

The genes are TRBV3-1 (or the pseudogene TRBV3-2) and TRBJ1-4, with D possibly TRBD1 on 6 matching bases. The ends were cut back, 1 base at V and 3 bases at J, with 12 bases in the middle. The CDR3 has 16 residues. Germline V CDR1 and CDR2: LGHDT, YNNKEL (reference sequence). CDR3 coding DNA: TGTGCCAGCAGCCAAGTTTACAGGGCCCCTAATGAAAAACTGTTTTTT. This sequence encodes CASSQVYRAPNEKLFF.

The genes are TRBV7-3 and TRBJ2-2; 8 bases map to TRBD1. Losses at the gene ends were 5 bases for V and 4 bases for J; bases not matched to a gene: 6. The germline gives CDR1 SGHTA, CDR2 FQGTGA. The CDR3 length is 15 residues. The CDR3 DNA reads TGTGCCAGCAGCATTGGACAGGGAGGCACCGGGGAGCTGTTTTTT. It encodes CASSIGQGGTGELFF.

The rearrangement uses TRBV29-1 and TRBJ1-1, with 7 bases that match TRBD1. Germline trimming cut 6 bases from V and 3 bases from J; bases unmatched to any gene: 4. Per germline, CDR1 SQVTM and CDR2 ANQGSEA. The CDR3 extends over 12 amino acids. This CDR3 reads CSVETGHTEAFF. CDR3 in DNA: TGCAGCGTGGAGACAGGGCACACTGAAGCTTTCTTT.